In its sample, the clone carrying this T cell receptor (beta chain) was seen many times. The antigen is undetermined. The data were taken from a study of T cells in Graves' hyperthyroidism and ophthalmopathy. Clinical symptoms, serum thyroxine, TRAb, thyroid ultrasound and orbital computed tomography established diagnosis. Findings and limits, study-wide: From stable hyperthyroidism, ophthalmopathy was separated by a 13 V-J model.

Template material for amplifying TCR beta CDR3 regions consisted of RNA transcripts. The study used the HTBI primer set for a first-round RT-PCR of the TCR CDR3. TCRdb ran MiXCR on the multiplex PCR reads and lists one entry per CDR3 protein. The sample records a few hundred thousand distinct CDR3 sequences, approximately 25% being singletons. Germline CDR1 reads SGHTA; CDR2 reads FQGTGA. The CDR3 has 15 residues. Deletions cut 1 base from V and 7 bases from J, with 14 bases between. Specimen: blood. This TCR was sampled from a man aged 45-65 years with Graves' hyperthyroidism. This rearrangement joins TRBV7-3 to TRBJ2-1, with D perhaps TRBD2 (5 bases). DNA of the CDR3: TGTGCCAGCAGCTTAAATCTAGCTCCCGAGAATGAGCAGTTCTTC. It is translated as CASSLNLAPENEQFF.